The next 27 T cell receptor beta chains were all read from a single sample in a study of T cells in Graves' hyperthyroidism and ophthalmopathy. RNA transcripts were the template for amplifying TCR beta CDR3 regions. HTBI primers were used for first-round RT-PCR of the TCR CDR3. MiXCR, applied by TCRdb to the multiplex PCR reads, yields one record per CDR3 protein. Of about 250,000 distinct CDR3 sequences listed, around 20% are singletons. The sequenced material came from blood. Receptors were obtained from a man aged 25-40 years with Graves' ophthalmopathy.

This clonotype occurred many times. The chain combines TRBV30 with TRBJ2-5; D is possibly TRBD1 or TRBD2 (5 bases each). The CDR3 runs 12 residues. V gave up 4 bases and J gave up 4 bases, with 10 bases separating them. Germline CDR1 is GTSNPN and CDR2 is SVGIG (reference sequence). The chain's CDR3 is CAWNAGTETQYF. Written as DNA, the CDR3 is TGTGCCTGGAATGCAGGGACAGAGACCCAGTACTTC.

As for this clonotype: This may be a read error: a much more frequent sequence differs by one nucleotide. The V and J genes are TRBV12-3 or TRBV12-4 and TRBJ1-1, with D hard to call. The germline V and J ends were trimmed by 8 bases and 4 bases, with 20 bases remaining between them. The CDR3 covers 15 residues. CDR3 nucleotide sequence: TGTGCCAGCGGAACCCGCAAGCCCGGGTCCACTGAAGCTTTCTTT. Translating gives CASGTRKPGSTEAFF.

This clonotype was found a few times. This chain joins TRBV2 and TRBJ1-4, with 7 bases aligning to TRBD1. V shed 0 bases and J 5 bases; nucleotides not matched to a gene: 6. This CDR3 is 16 amino acids long. CDR1 is SNHLY, CDR2 FYNNEI, per germline. This CDR3 reads CASSEAGGGWNEKLFF. The CDR3 bases are TGTGCCAGCAGTGAAGCCGGAGGGGGCTGGAATGAAAAACTGTTTTTT. Variable domain in full (rest from reference TRBV2 and TRBJ1-4): EPEVTQTPSHQVTQMGQEVILRCVPISNHLYFYWYRQILGQKVEFLVSFYNNEISEKSEIFDDQFSVERPDGSNFTLKIRSTKLEDSAMYFCASSEAGGGWNEKLFFGSGTQLSVL.

As to this clonotype: A single base separates this from a much larger clone, so it may be a read error. The chain uses TRBV3-1 and TRBJ2-4; 8 nucleotides align to TRBD1. CDR1 and CDR2 from the germline V gene are LGHDT and YNNKEL (reference sequence). The ends lost 5 bases at V and 2 bases at J; junction bases unmatched: 8. The CDR3 contains 16 residues. CDR3 loop: CASSCSDRVTKNIQYF. For the CDR3, the DNA is TGTGCCAGCAGCTGCTCGGACAGGGTGACCAAAAACATTCAGTACTTC.

This clonotype has ten or more counts. The V and J genes are TRBV11-3 and TRBJ2-5; 10 nucleotides agree with TRBD1. Losses at the gene ends were 7 bases for V and 4 bases for J; bases not matched to a gene: 12. This CDR3 is built from 16 residues. Germline CDR1 SGHNT, CDR2 YENEEA. The CDR3 reads CASKRFLGQGIETQYF. CDR3 DNA: TGTGCCAGCAAACGCTTTTTGGGACAGGGGATAGAGACCCAGTACTTC.

This clonotype was counted ten times or more. CDR3 protein: CASINFGNTEAFF. CDR3 coding DNA: TGTGCCAGCATCAACTTTGGGAACACTGAAGCTTTCTTT. The J gene is TRBJ1-1, the V gene TRBV3-1, with D unclear. Germline assignment: CDR1 LGHDT and CDR2 YNNKEL (reference sequence). This CDR3 region has 13 residues. The ends were cut back, 7 bases at V and 1 base at J, with 10 bases in the middle.

V usage is TRBV10-3 and J usage is TRBJ1-1, with D perhaps TRBD1 (5 bases). CDR3 length: 19 residues. Germline-derived CDR1 and CDR2 are ENHRY and SYGVKD. V lost 10 bases and J 6 bases, leaving 36 bases between the germline ends. Here the CDR3 DNA reads TGTGCCAGCTCACTTTTGTCTGCTTGGTCAGGGAGACTGGCAGCTGAAGCTTTCTTT. Translating gives CASSLLSAWSGRLAAEAFF.

This clonotype was counted ten times or more. This chain connects TRBV28 to TRBJ1-2; D is undetermined. V was shortened by 1 base and J by 7 bases, with 7 bases between the two germline ends. Germline V CDR1 and CDR2: MDHEN, SYDVKM. The CDR3 sequence is 12 residues long. In nucleotides, the CDR3 is TGTGCCAGCAGTTTATCTCTTAGTGGCTACACCTTC. Protein: CASSLSLSGYTF.

V is TRBV2 and J is TRBJ2-7; unclear D gene. Germline-derived CDR1 and CDR2 are SNHLY and FYNNEI. V lost 4 bases and J lost 6, with 10 bases in between. CDR3 length: 12 residues. The CDR3 is CASSAGACEQYF. The CDR3 DNA is TGTGCCAGCAGTGCCGGAGCCTGCGAGCAGTACTTC.

This clonotype came up once. The V gene is TRBV5-6, the J gene TRBJ1-4; 8 bases are shared with TRBD1. This CDR3 comprises 15 residues. Germline V gene sequence: CDR1 SGHDT, CDR2 YYEEEE. The trim removed 2 bases at V and 7 bases at J, leaving 7 bases unmatched. CDR3 in DNA: TGTGCCAGCAGCTTCTCCTGGACAGGGAGTGAAAAACTGTTTTTT. This gives the protein CASSFSWTGSEKLFF.

CDR3 in DNA: TGCAGTGCCCCTTTGTCGGATAGCAATCAGCCCCAGCATTTT. This sequence encodes CSAPLSDSNQPQHF. V and J are TRBV20-1 and TRBJ1-5; D call uncertain. The germline V gene has CDR1 DFQATT and CDR2 SNEGSKA (reference sequence). Trimming took 6 bases from V and 0 from J, leaving 12 bases between them. This CDR3 region has 14 residues.

This clonotype has a handful of counts. The rearrangement uses TRBV14 and TRBJ2-7, with TRBD2 matching over 13 bases. The CDR3 is made up of 17 amino acids. CDR1 is SGHDN, CDR2 FVKESK, per germline. The trim removed 0 bases at V and 3 bases at J, leaving 5 bases unmatched. DNA of the CDR3: TGTGCCAGCAGCCAAGATGCACGGACTAGCGGGAGCTACGAGCAGTACTTC. This translates into CASSQDARTSGSYEQYF.

This chain connects TRBV12-3 or TRBV12-4 to TRBJ2-2; either TRBD1 or TRBD2 may supply D (6 bases each). V lost 11 bases and J 3 bases, leaving 13 bases between the germline ends. The CDR3 has 13 residues. This CDR3 reads CASARGDTGELFF. The CDR3 DNA sequence: TGTGCCTCCGCAAGGGGGGACACCGGGGAGCTGTTTTTT.

The J gene is TRBJ2-5, the V gene TRBV6-1; D gene uncertain. This CDR3 spans 12 amino acids. Germline CDR1 is MNHNS and CDR2 is SASEGT. Trimming shortened V by 3 bases and J by 13 bases, and 15 bases separated the two germline ends. The CDR3: CASSDFPRQAYF. The CDR3 DNA reads as TGTGCCAGCAGTGATTTTCCCCGTCAGGCGTACTTC.

The sample holds many counts of this clonotype. V gene TRBV7-8 combines with J gene TRBJ1-1; D gene unclear. Looked up from germline, CDR1 is SGHVS and CDR2 is FQNEAQ. This CDR3 spans 15 amino acids. Trimming took 5 bases from V and 4 from J, leaving 17 bases between them. The CDR3 DNA follows: TGTGCCAGCAGCCCTAGACGGAGTGGTGGCACTGAAGCTTTCTTT. Protein sequence: CASSPRRSGGTEAFF. The full variable domain, with the rest looked up from reference TRBV7-8 and TRBJ1-1, is GAGVSQSPRYKVAKRGQDVALRCDPISGHVSLFWYQQALGQGPEFLTYFQNEAQLDKSGLPSDRFFAERPEGSVSTLKIQRTQQEDSAVYLCASSPRRSGGTEAFFGQGTRLTVV.

V and J are TRBV5-6 and TRBJ2-5, with D perhaps TRBD1 (5 bases). In germline, CDR1 is SGHDT, CDR2 YYEEEE. The CDR3 has 14 residues. Trimming cost V 2 bases and J 5 bases, with 13 bases left between them. CDR3 loop: CASSFAKGSETQYF. Here the CDR3 DNA reads TGTGCCAGCAGCTTCGCTAAGGGGTCGGAGACCCAGTACTTC.

The V gene is TRBV6-1, the J gene TRBJ2-3, with 9 nucleotides matching TRBD2. CDR3 length equals 15 residues. Trimming removed 8 bases from V and 5 bases from J; junction bases left unmatched: 11. From germline, CDR1 is MNHNS and CDR2 SASEGT. The CDR3 region has the DNA TGTGCCAGCCGAAATAGCGGGAGATCGGTAGATACGCAGTATTTT. Translating it yields CASRNSGRSVDTQYF.

The chain recombines TRBV20-1 with TRBJ1-5; D call uncertain. The V gene lost 0 bases and the J gene lost 8 bases, with 14 bases spanning the gap. The CDR3 spans 14 residues. CDR1 and CDR2 (germline): DFQATT, SNEGSKA (reference sequence). CDR3 amino acids: CSARDQGFGEPQHF. The CDR3 nucleotides are TGCAGTGCTAGAGATCAAGGGTTTGGTGAGCCCCAGCATTTT.

The chain links TRBV27 to TRBJ1-6; 8 nucleotides match TRBD1. V shed 5 bases, J shed 5 bases, and the junction held 8 bases outside the gene matches. The CDR3 is 16 amino acids. Germline loops: CDR1 MNHEY, CDR2 SMNVEV (reference sequence). The CDR3 spells CASSTGTGKHNSPLHF. DNA of the CDR3: TGTGCCAGCAGTACCGGGACAGGAAAACATAATTCACCCCTCCACTTT.

This clonotype showed up just a few times. Here the CDR3 DNA reads TGTGCCAGCAGCACTGACAGTACCTACGAGCAGTACTTC. Translation: CASSTDSTYEQYF. The chain couples TRBV2 to TRBJ2-7; possible D gene TRBD1, 5 bases. Germline CDR1 is SNHLY and CDR2 is FYNNEI. The CDR3 has 13 amino acids. Deletions cut 6 bases from V and 2 bases from J, with 11 bases between.

This sequence joins TRBV30 and TRBJ2-3; D gene ambiguous. V was trimmed by 2 bases and J by 2 bases, leaving 17 bases between them. The germline CDR1 and CDR2 sequences are GTSNPN and SVGIG (reference sequence). This CDR3 is built from 16 residues. The CDR3, as DNA: TGTGCCTGGAGTCCCCCAACGGAGCTACTCACAGATACGCAGTATTTT. It codes for CAWSPPTELLTDTQYF. Full variable domain (remainder filled in from reference TRBV30 and TRBJ2-3): SQTIHQWPATLVQPVGSPLSLECTVEGTSNPNLYWYRQAAGRGLQLLFYSVGIGQISSEVPQNLSASRPQDRQFILSSKKLLLSDSGFYLCAWSPPTELLTDTQYFGPGTRLTVL.

The chain combines TRBV5-1 with TRBJ2-3; 7 bases align to TRBD2. The V gene end was trimmed by 5 bases and the J gene end by 4 bases; junction bases not matched to a gene: 19. Looked up from germline, CDR1 is SGHRS and CDR2 is YFSETQ. This CDR3 has 18 residues. The CDR3 spells CASRSPLMGGSSSDTQYF. The CDR3 nucleotides read TGCGCCAGCAGGAGCCCGCTCATGGGCGGGAGTAGTTCAGATACGCAGTATTTT.

The chain is built from TRBV10-1 and TRBJ2-2; no definite D call. CDR1 WNHNN and CDR2 SYGVQD come from the germline V gene (reference sequence). This CDR3 is built from 13 residues. V lost 5 bases and J lost 6, with 10 bases in between. The CDR3 coding sequence is TGCGCCAGCAGTTTCGACGCCCCCGGGGAGCTGTTTTTT. It encodes CASSFDAPGELFF.

V and J are TRBV5-1 and TRBJ2-1, with D hard to call. V lost 0 bases, J lost 6 bases, and 10 bases lay in between. This CDR3 has 14 residues. Germline values: CDR1 SGHRS, CDR2 YFSETQ. The CDR3 DNA follows: TGCGCCAGCAGCTTGGAGATAGCCCTCAATGAGCAGTTCTTC. Translation: CASSLEIALNEQFF.

This clonotype has just a few counts. The genes are TRBV9 and TRBJ2-1, with 7 nucleotides matching TRBD2. The CDR3 is 16 amino acids. V lost 4 bases to trimming and J lost 6 bases; unmatched junction nucleotides: 13. Germline V gives CDR1 SGDLS, CDR2 YYNGEE. CDR3 DNA sequence: TGTGCCAGCAGCCCGTGGAGGGAGGGGTCACGCAATGAGCAGTTCTTC. Amino acids: CASSPWREGSRNEQFF.

This clonotype has just a few counts. This chain connects TRBV5-1 to TRBJ2-1; maybe TRBD2 (5 bases). The CDR3 runs 11 residues. Germline V gene data show CDR1 as SGHRS and CDR2 as YFSETQ. Trimming shortened V by 4 bases and J by 9 bases, and 8 bases separated the two germline ends. The CDR3 sequence: CASSTSSEQFF. DNA for the CDR3: TGCGCCAGCAGCACTAGTTCTGAGCAGTTCTTC.

The chain uses TRBV29-1 and TRBJ2-2, with D perhaps TRBD1 (6 bases). Trimming stripped 4 bases from V and 2 bases from J, with 11 bases between. The CDR3 sequence is 14 residues long. CDR1 is SQVTM, CDR2 ANQGSEA, per germline. CDR3 loop: CSVGQVPNTGELFF. CDR3 coding DNA: TGCAGCGTTGGACAGGTCCCCAACACCGGGGAGCTGTTTTTT.